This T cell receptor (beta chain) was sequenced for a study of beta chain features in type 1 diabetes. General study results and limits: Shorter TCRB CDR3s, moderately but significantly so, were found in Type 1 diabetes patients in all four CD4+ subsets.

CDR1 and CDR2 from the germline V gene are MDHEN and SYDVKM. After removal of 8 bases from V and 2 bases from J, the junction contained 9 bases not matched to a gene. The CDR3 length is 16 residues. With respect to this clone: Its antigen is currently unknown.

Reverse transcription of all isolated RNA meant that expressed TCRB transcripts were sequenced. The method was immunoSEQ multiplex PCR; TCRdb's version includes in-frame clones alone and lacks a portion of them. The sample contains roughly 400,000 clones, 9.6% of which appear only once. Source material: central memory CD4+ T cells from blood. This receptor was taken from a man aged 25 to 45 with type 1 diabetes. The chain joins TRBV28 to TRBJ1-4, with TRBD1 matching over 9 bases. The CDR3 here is CASGGTGGFTNEKLFF. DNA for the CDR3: TGTGCCAGCGGCGGAACAGGGGGCTTCACTAATGAAAAACTGTTTTTT. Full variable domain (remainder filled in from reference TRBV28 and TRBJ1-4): DVKVTQSSRYLVKRTGEKVFLECVQDMDHENMFWYRQDPGLGLRLIYFSYDVKMKEKGDIPEGYSVSREKKERFSLILESASTNQTSMYLCASGGTGGFTNEKLFFGSGTQLSVL.